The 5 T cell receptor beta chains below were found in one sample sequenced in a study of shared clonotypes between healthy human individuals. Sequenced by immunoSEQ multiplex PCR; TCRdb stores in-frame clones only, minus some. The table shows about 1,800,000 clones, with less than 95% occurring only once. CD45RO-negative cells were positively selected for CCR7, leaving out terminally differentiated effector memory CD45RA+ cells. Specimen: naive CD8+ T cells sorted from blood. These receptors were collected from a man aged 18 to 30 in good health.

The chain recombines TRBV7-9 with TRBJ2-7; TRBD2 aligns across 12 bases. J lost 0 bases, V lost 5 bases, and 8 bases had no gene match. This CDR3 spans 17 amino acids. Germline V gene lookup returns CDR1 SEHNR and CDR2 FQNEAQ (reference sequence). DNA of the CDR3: TGTGCCAGCAGCCATGGGACTAGCGGGCTACTCTCCTACGAGCAGTACTTC. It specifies CASSHGTSGLLSYEQYF. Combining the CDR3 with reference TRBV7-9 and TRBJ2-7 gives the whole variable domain DTGVSQNPRHKITKRGQNVTFRCDPISEHNRLYWYRQTLGQGPEFLTYFQNEAQLEKSRLLSDRFSAERPKGSFSTLEIQRTEQGDSAMYLCASSHGTSGLLSYEQYFGPGTRLTVT.

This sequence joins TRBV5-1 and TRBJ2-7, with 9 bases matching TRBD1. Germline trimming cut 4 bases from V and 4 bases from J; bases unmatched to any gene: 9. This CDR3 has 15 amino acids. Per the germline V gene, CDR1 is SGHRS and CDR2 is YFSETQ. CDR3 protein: CASSGPGQGAYEQYF. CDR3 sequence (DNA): TGCGCCAGCAGCGGCCCGGGACAGGGCGCTTACGAGCAGTACTTC.

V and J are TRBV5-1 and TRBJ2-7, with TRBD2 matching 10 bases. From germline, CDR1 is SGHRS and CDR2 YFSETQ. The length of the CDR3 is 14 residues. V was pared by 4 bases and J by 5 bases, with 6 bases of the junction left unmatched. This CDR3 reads CASSVGLALDEQYF. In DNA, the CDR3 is TGCGCCAGCAGCGTGGGACTAGCGTTGGACGAGCAGTACTTC.

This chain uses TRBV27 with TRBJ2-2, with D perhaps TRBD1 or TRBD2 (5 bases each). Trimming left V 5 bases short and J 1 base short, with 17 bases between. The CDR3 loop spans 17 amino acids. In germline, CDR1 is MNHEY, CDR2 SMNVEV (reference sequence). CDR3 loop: CASSPLRVGENTGELFF. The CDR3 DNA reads TGTGCCAGCAGTCCTTTACGGGTGGGGGAGAACACCGGGGAGCTGTTTTTT.

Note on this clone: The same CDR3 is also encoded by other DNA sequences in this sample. This chain's CDR3 is CASSIGQGLNTEAFF. The CDR3 nucleotides read TGTGCCAGTAGTATAGGACAGGGCCTGAACACTGAAGCTTTCTTT. This chain joins TRBV19 and TRBJ1-1; 7 bases match TRBD1. CDR3 length equals 15 residues. V lost 1 base to trimming and J lost 0 bases; unmatched junction nucleotides: 2. Germline loops: CDR1 LNHDA, CDR2 SQIVND (reference sequence).